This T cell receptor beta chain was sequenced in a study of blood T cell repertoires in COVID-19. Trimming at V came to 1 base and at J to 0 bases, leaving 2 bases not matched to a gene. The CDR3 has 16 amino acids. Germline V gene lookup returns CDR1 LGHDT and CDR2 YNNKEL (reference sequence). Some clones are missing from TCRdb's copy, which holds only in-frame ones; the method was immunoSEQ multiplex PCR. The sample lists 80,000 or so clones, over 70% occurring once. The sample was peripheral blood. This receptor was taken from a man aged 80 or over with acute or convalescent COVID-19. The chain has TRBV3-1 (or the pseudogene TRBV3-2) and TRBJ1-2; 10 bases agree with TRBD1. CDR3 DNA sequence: TGTGCCAGCAGCCAAGTCGGGACAGGGGCTAACTATGGCTACACCTTC. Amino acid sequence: CASSQVGTGANYGYTF.